These 13 T cell receptor beta chains share one sample of origin, sequenced in a study of cytomegalovirus exposure and HLA in healthy donors. This PCR relied on a set of 60 Vbeta primers and 13 Jbeta primers. Profiling relied on immunoSEQ multiplex PCR, and the TCRdb table lists in-frame clones only, not all of them. Of more than 200,000 clones in the sample, roughly 79% are singletons; the top ten hold over 1.5%. The material sequenced was PBMCs. The source of these receptors is a male donor in good health and CMV-seronegative.

The chain carries TRBV7-2 and TRBJ1-1; the match to TRBD1 covers 7 bases. The CDR3 is 18 residues long. Germline CDR1 and CDR2: SGHTA and FQGNSA. J lost 1 base, V lost 3 bases, and 14 bases had no gene match. The CDR3 loop is CASSFISGAGGKNTEAFF. The CDR3 DNA reads TGTGCCAGCAGCTTTATCTCCGGGGCAGGGGGAAAGAACACTGAAGCTTTCTTT.

V gene TRBV4-3 combines with J gene TRBJ2-5; possibly TRBD2 for D (6 bases). The CDR3 has 15 amino acids. CDR1 and CDR2 (germline): LGHNA, YSLEER. Trimming left V 4 bases short and J 5 bases short, with 17 bases between. CDR3 sequence (DNA): TGCGCCAGCAGCCGACTCGCGGGGTTTCAGGAGACCCAGTACTTC. Residues: CASSRLAGFQETQYF.

DNA of the CDR3: TGTGCCAGCAGCTTCGACACCAGAGCTGGCAATCAGCCCCAGCATTTT. Translating it yields CASSFDTRAGNQPQHF. The gene calls are TRBV5-5 and TRBJ1-5, with no clear D. V was trimmed by 2 bases and J by 2 bases, leaving 14 bases between them. The CDR3 is 16 residues long. The germline V gene encodes CDR1 SGHKS and CDR2 YYEKEE (reference sequence).

The chain uses TRBV28 and TRBJ1-6; tentatively, D is TRBD1 (6 bases). The V gene's germline CDR1 is MDHEN and CDR2 SYDVKM. This CDR3 has 15 residues. The germline V and J ends were trimmed by 2 bases and 8 bases, with 13 bases remaining between them. CDR3 sequence (DNA): TGTGCCAGCAGTTTACCCCAGGGGTCGTATTCACCCCTCCACTTT. It is translated as CASSLPQGSYSPLHF. The full variable domain, in which reference TRBV28 and TRBJ1-6 provide the parts outside the CDR3, is DVKVTQSSRYLVKRTGEKVFLECVQDMDHENMFWYRQDPGLGLRLIYFSYDVKMKEKGDIPEGYSVSREKKERFSLILESASTNQTSMYLCASSLPQGSYSPLHFGNGTRLTVT.

This clone appeared a few times. V and J are TRBV6-1 and TRBJ1-2; D gene uncertain. The CDR3 loop spans 15 amino acids. The germline V gene encodes CDR1 MNHNS and CDR2 SASEGT. V was trimmed by 3 bases and J by 2 bases, leaving 13 bases between them. In nucleotides, the CDR3 is TGTGCCAGCAGTGACCCCGGTCAGGCCAACTATGGCTACACCTTC. As protein: CASSDPGQANYGYTF.

This clone was observed a few times. The identical CDR3 is also encoded by other nucleotide sequences in the sample. The V and J genes are TRBV4-3 and TRBJ1-2; TRBD1 is a possible D gene (6 bases). There are 14 residues in the CDR3. Trimming removed 0 bases from V and 5 bases from J, with 10 bases in between. Germline V CDR1 and CDR2: LGHNA, YSLEER. The CDR3 protein is CASSQDRGRYGYTF. CDR3 nucleotide sequence: TGCGCCAGCAGCCAAGACAGGGGAAGATATGGCTACACCTTC.

This chain joins TRBV6-5 and TRBJ2-7; 9 bases fit TRBD2. The germline CDR1 and CDR2 sequences are MNHEY and SVGAGI. This CDR3 comprises 16 residues. The junction had 5 bases not matched to a gene; V was cut back by 0 bases and J by 2 bases. The CDR3 loop is CASSYSRLAVTYEQYF. The CDR3 DNA reads as TGTGCCAGCAGTTACTCCCGACTAGCGGTTACCTACGAGCAGTACTTC.

This sequence joins TRBV7-2 and TRBJ2-5; TRBD1 agrees at 10 bases. Germline V gene sequence: CDR1 SGHTA, CDR2 FQGNSA. The V gene end was trimmed by 1 base and the J gene end by 7 bases; junction bases not matched to a gene: 3. CDR3 length: 14 amino acids. CDR3 bases: TGTGCCAGCAGCTTAGTGTGGGACAGGGGGACCCAGTACTTC. Amino acid sequence: CASSLVWDRGTQYF.

The chain is built from TRBV4-2 and TRBJ2-6, with 8 bases aligning to TRBD1. V gave up 3 bases and J gave up 0 bases; unmatched junction bases: 10. The CDR3 is made up of 19 amino acids. Germline CDR1 and CDR2: LGHNA and YNFKEQ. The CDR3 DNA reads as TGTGCCAGCAGCCAGGCCACGGGACAGGCGAGCTCTGGGGCCAACGTCCTGACTTTC. Amino acid sequence: CASSQATGQASSGANVLTF.

Regarding this clone: The sample contains more than one DNA sequence encoding this CDR3. The J gene is TRBJ1-1, the V gene TRBV5-1, with D unclear. The CDR3 contains 15 residues. Trimming shortened V by 4 bases and J by 3 bases, and 16 bases separated the two germline ends. The germline V gene has CDR1 SGHRS and CDR2 YFSETQ. The CDR3 reads CASSHGNLLDTEAFF. CDR3 sequence (DNA): TGCGCCAGCAGCCACGGGAACCTCTTAGACACTGAAGCTTTCTTT. Looking up the rest from reference TRBV5-1 and TRBJ1-1 gives the full variable domain: KAGVTQTPRYLIKTRGQQVTLSCSPISGHRSVSWYQQTPGQGLQFLFEYFSETQRNKGNFPGRFSGRQFSNSRSEMNVSTLELGDSALYLCASSHGNLLDTEAFFGQGTRLTVV.

V and J are TRBV9 and TRBJ1-2; D might be TRBD1 (6 bases). The germline CDR1 and CDR2 sequences are SGDLS and YYNGEE. V was clipped by 7 bases and J by 5 bases, with 15 bases between them. This CDR3 has 13 amino acids. The chain's CDR3 is CASQGTYLYGYTF. The CDR3 region has the DNA TGTGCCAGCCAGGGGACCTACCTTTATGGCTACACCTTC.

This chain links TRBV29-1 with TRBJ2-7; D unclear. V was trimmed by 6 bases and J by 1 base, leaving 10 bases between them. This CDR3 is built from 12 residues. Germline V gene sequence: CDR1 SQVTM, CDR2 ANQGSEA. The CDR3 DNA reads TGCAGCGTCATGGGCGAGTCCTACGAGCAGTACTTC. It translates to CSVMGESYEQYF.

This chain connects TRBV6-4 to TRBJ1-1; tentatively, D is TRBD1 (5 bases). Germline lookup yields CDR1 MRHNA and CDR2 SNTAGT. V was pared by 3 bases and J by 10 bases, with 9 bases between. CDR3 length: 11 residues. This CDR3 is CASSEAGRAFF. The CDR3 coding sequence is TGTGCCAGCAGTGAGGCAGGGCGAGCTTTCTTT.